Shown below are 22 T cell receptor beta chains from a single sample sequenced in a study of metastatic and nonmetastatic thyroid tumors. Not a single patient had been given any form of treatment at any point before undergoing thyroid surgery. TCRdb reanalyzed the PCR reads via MiXCR. The profile covers 15,000 to 20,000 clones, with 9.5% to 15% appearing a single time and roughly 31% taken by the ten largest. Input material: blood. These receptors came from a female donor with papillary thyroid cancer or a benign thyroid nodule (not recorded which). Some clones in this sample may be carry-over from other donors' samples.

CDR3 in amino acids: CASSYLPDRGSYNSPLHF. CDR3 in DNA: TGTGCCAGCAGTTACCTCCCGGACAGGGGGTCTTATAATTCACCCCTCCACTTT. The chain employs TRBV6-2 or TRBV6-3 and TRBJ1-6; 10 bases fit TRBD1. J lost 4 bases, V lost 2 bases, and 8 bases had no gene match. The CDR3 is 18 residues long. Germline V lookup: CDR1 MNHEY, CDR2 SVGEGT.

As to this clone: A single base separates this from a much larger clone, so it may be a read error. The chain combines TRBV7-2 with TRBJ1-1; D is unresolved. The ends were cut back, 10 bases at V and 5 bases at J, with 20 bases in the middle. The germline V gene has CDR1 SGHTA and CDR2 FQGNSA. The CDR3 has 14 amino acids. As DNA, the CDR3 is TGTGCCAACTCCCTCCGGGTAGCGGAAACTGAAGCTTTCTTT. Amino acid sequence: CANSLRVAETEAFF. The entire variable domain, with the rest obtained from reference TRBV7-2 and TRBJ1-1, is as follows: GAGVSQSPSNKVTEKGKDVELRCDPISGHTALYWYRQSLGQGLEFLIYFQGNSAPDKSGLPSDRFSAERTGGSVSTLTIQRTQQEDSAVYLCANSLRVAETEAFFGQGTRLTVV.

By share, this clone counts as medium-sized. V usage is TRBV10-1 and J usage is TRBJ1-6; tentatively, D is TRBD1 (5 bases). Germline V gene data show CDR1 as WNHNN and CDR2 as SYGVQD (reference sequence). Trimming cost V 6 bases and J 0 bases, with 12 bases left between them. This CDR3 region has 16 residues. The CDR3 spells CASRDRTRSYNSPLHF. Written as DNA, the CDR3 is TGCGCCAGCAGGGACCGGACACGCTCCTATAATTCACCCCTCCACTTT.

This clone was seen many times. The gene calls are TRBV19 and TRBJ1-5; 8 bases line up with TRBD1. V lost 5 bases and J lost 2; bases outside the gene matches: 14. Looked up from germline, CDR1 is LNHDA and CDR2 is SQIVND (reference sequence). The CDR3 length is 18 residues. The CDR3 region has the DNA TGTGCCAGTAGTCCTCGACAGGGGAGGTCGGTCGGCAATCAGCCCCAGCATTTT. The encoded protein is CASSPRQGRSVGNQPQHF.

This clone was observed at least ten times. The chain carries TRBV4-2 and TRBJ2-1; maybe TRBD1 (6 bases). Germline V lookup: CDR1 LGHNA, CDR2 YNFKEQ. Trimming pared 9 bases from V and 8 bases from J, leaving 14 bases between. The CDR3 covers 12 residues. CDR3 amino acids: CASGGGSDEQFF. Written as DNA, the CDR3 is TGTGCCAGTGGGGGCGGATCGGATGAGCAGTTCTTC.

This clone was seen ten or more times. This sequence joins TRBV7-3 and TRBJ2-1; D may be TRBD1 or TRBD2 (6 bases each). Germline CDR1 SGHTA, CDR2 FQGTGA. V was cut by 6 bases and J by 8 bases, with 11 bases left in between. The CDR3 is 12 amino acids. The CDR3 DNA reads TGTGCCAGCAGTCCCGGGGGCCATGAGCAGTTCTTC. Protein product: CASSPGGHEQFF.

This clone was picked up a small number of times. At one boundary the junction diverges from the germline segment, which might be a read error. The CDR3, as DNA: TGTGCCAGCAGGGAGGAGGGACAGGTGAACACCGGGCAGCTGTTTTTT. This encodes CASREEGQVNTGQLFF. The chain is built from TRBV6-1 and TRBJ2-2; the match to TRBD1 covers 8 bases. CDR1 is MNHNS and CDR2 is SASEGT in the germline V gene. The CDR3 extends over 16 amino acids.

This clone was counted at least ten times. This chain links TRBV5-1 with TRBJ2-1, with D perhaps assigned TRBD1 or TRBD2 (5 bases each). V lost 0 bases to trimming and J lost 7 bases, with 8 bases between them. CDR3 length: 13 residues. CDR1 is SGHRS and CDR2 is YFSETQ in the germline V gene. DNA of the CDR3: TGCGCCAGCAGCTTGGTTGGGGGTAATGAGCAGTTCTTC. Its protein is CASSLVGGNEQFF.

This clone was seen many times. CDR3 coding DNA: TGTGCCAGCAGTTTCGCCCCGCGTGCGGCAGATACGCAGTATTTT. Its protein product is CASSFAPRAADTQYF. V is TRBV27 and J is TRBJ2-3; D remains unclear. The CDR3 length is 15 residues. The V end was cut by 3 bases, the J end by 4 bases, with 14 bases between. Germline CDR1 and CDR2: MNHEY and SMNVEV (reference sequence).

This clone was counted at least ten times. The chain joins TRBV14 to TRBJ2-1; the D gene is possibly TRBD1 (6 bases). CDR3 size: 12 residues. The ends were cut back, 6 bases at V and 9 bases at J, with 12 bases in the middle. The germline gives CDR1 SGHDN, CDR2 FVKESK. The CDR3 protein is CASSLQGTEQFF. The CDR3 DNA follows: TGTGCCAGCAGTCTACAGGGTACTGAGCAGTTCTTC.

Within the sample, this clone is medium-sized. This chain connects TRBV6-1 to TRBJ1-2; 9 nucleotides agree with TRBD1. Trimming took 6 bases from V and 4 from J; bases not matched to a gene: 12. This CDR3 region has 16 residues. Germline values: CDR1 MNHNS, CDR2 SASEGT. This CDR3 reads CASSPVPGQGTYGYTF. The CDR3 nucleotides read TGTGCCAGCAGCCCAGTCCCGGGACAGGGTACCTATGGCTACACCTTC.

The J gene is TRBJ2-2, the V gene TRBV4-1; the D is unclear. Looked up from germline, CDR1 is MGHRA and CDR2 is YSYEKL. CDR3 length: 13 amino acids. V shed 0 bases and J shed 3 bases, with 2 bases lying between them. DNA of the CDR3: TGCGCCAGCAGCCAAGAACACACCGGGGAGCTGTTTTTT. Protein: CASSQEHTGELFF.

Many counts were recorded for this clone. A much larger clone differs by one base, so this may be a read error. This same CDR3 is encoded by further DNA sequences in the sample. V is TRBV6-4 and J is TRBJ1-2; 8 nucleotides align to TRBD1. There are 18 residues in the CDR3. Trimming at V came to 0 bases and at J to 7 bases, leaving 16 bases not matched to a gene. Germline loops: CDR1 MRHNA, CDR2 SNTAGT. Written as DNA, the CDR3 is TGTGCCAGCAGTGACTCGCCCGGTCGAGGGACAGGAGATATTGGCTACACCTTC. Protein product: CASSDSPGRGTGDIGYTF.

This clone was recorded at least ten times. This sequence joins TRBV20-1 and TRBJ2-3; D is perhaps TRBD1 (5 bases). The CDR3 runs to 12 residues. The germline CDR1 and CDR2 sequences are DFQATT and SNEGSKA (reference sequence). Here the CDR3 DNA reads TGCAGCCAGGGTACTAGCACAGATACGCAGTATTTT. This sequence encodes CSQGTSTDTQYF.

Sample share makes this clone medium-sized. The J gene is TRBJ1-2, the V gene TRBV19; unclear D gene. The CDR3 loop spans 15 amino acids. CDR1 and CDR2 (germline): LNHDA, SQIVND (reference sequence). The ends were cut back, 4 bases at V and 3 bases at J, with 15 bases in the middle. CDR3 region: CASSNRTAWDYGYTF. CDR3 nucleotide sequence: TGTGCCAGTAGTAACCGGACGGCTTGGGACTATGGCTACACCTTC.

The chain is built from TRBV10-2 and TRBJ1-2, with D perhaps matching TRBD1 (5 bases). V shed 0 bases and J shed 5 bases, with 16 bases lying between them. Per the germline V gene, CDR1 is WSHSY and CDR2 is SAAADI. The CDR3 contains 16 residues. CDR3 in DNA: TGCGCCAGCAGTGAGTCGAGGCAGGGCCTTGGGTATGGCTACACCTTC. Its translation is CASSESRQGLGYGYTF.

CDR3 sequence: CASRKDNYGYTF. The CDR3 region has the DNA TGTGCCAGCAGGAAGGACAACTATGGCTACACCTTC. The chain couples TRBV6-1 to TRBJ1-2; D is unresolved. The CDR3 covers 12 residues. Trimming pared 6 bases from V and 2 bases from J, leaving 7 bases between. The germline V gene encodes CDR1 MNHNS and CDR2 SASEGT.

About this clone itself: One end of the junction varies from germline; a read error may be responsible. This chain connects TRBV27 to TRBJ2-2, with TRBD2 as a possible D gene (5 bases). This CDR3 is 11 amino acids long. Per germline, CDR1 MNHEY and CDR2 SMNVEV (reference sequence). In DNA form, the CDR3 reads TGTGCCAGCATCCAAACCGGGGATCTGTTTTTT. This codes for CASIQTGDLFF.

This clone was seen at least ten times. The V and J genes are TRBV5-1 and TRBJ2-6; unclear D gene. Per the germline V gene, CDR1 is SGHRS and CDR2 is YFSETQ. V lost 0 bases to trimming and J lost 0 bases, with 13 bases between them. The CDR3 consists of 18 residues. This chain's CDR3 is CASSLEPAFSSGANVLTF. In DNA form, the CDR3 reads TGCGCCAGCAGCTTGGAGCCAGCTTTCTCCTCTGGGGCCAACGTCCTGACTTTC.

Notes on this clone: Since the CDR3 does not end with the conserved phenylalanine or tryptophan, this likely comes from a read error. The rearrangement joins TRBV28 to TRBJ1-5; D is unresolved. V was pared by 4 bases and J by 6 bases, with 13 bases between. CDR1 is MDHEN, CDR2 SYDVKM, per germline. The CDR3 consists of 14 residues. The CDR3 loop is CASSSSGTPQPQHL. The CDR3 DNA reads TGTGCCAGCAGTTCCTCCGGTACACCTCAGCCCCAGCATCTT.

This clone was detected ten times or more. The rearrangement links TRBV15 to TRBJ2-3; 10 nucleotides agree with TRBD2. The CDR3 has 17 amino acids. Germline CDR1 and CDR2: LNHNV and YYDKDF (reference sequence). J lost 2 bases, V lost 4 bases, and 9 bases had no gene match. DNA for the CDR3: TGTGCCACCAGCATACCCCGTAGCGGGAGGCTCACAGATACGCAGTATTTT. Translation gives CATSIPRSGRLTDTQYF.

The chain uses TRBV7-3 and TRBJ2-1; tentative D call: TRBD1 (6 bases). The CDR3 spans 15 residues. Germline V CDR1 and CDR2: SGHTA, FQGTGA. The germline V and J ends were trimmed by 5 bases and 3 bases, with 14 bases remaining between them. In nucleotides, the CDR3 is TGTGCCAGCAGCCCGCAGGGGTCCGTCTACAATGAGCAGTTCTTC. This codes for CASSPQGSVYNEQFF.